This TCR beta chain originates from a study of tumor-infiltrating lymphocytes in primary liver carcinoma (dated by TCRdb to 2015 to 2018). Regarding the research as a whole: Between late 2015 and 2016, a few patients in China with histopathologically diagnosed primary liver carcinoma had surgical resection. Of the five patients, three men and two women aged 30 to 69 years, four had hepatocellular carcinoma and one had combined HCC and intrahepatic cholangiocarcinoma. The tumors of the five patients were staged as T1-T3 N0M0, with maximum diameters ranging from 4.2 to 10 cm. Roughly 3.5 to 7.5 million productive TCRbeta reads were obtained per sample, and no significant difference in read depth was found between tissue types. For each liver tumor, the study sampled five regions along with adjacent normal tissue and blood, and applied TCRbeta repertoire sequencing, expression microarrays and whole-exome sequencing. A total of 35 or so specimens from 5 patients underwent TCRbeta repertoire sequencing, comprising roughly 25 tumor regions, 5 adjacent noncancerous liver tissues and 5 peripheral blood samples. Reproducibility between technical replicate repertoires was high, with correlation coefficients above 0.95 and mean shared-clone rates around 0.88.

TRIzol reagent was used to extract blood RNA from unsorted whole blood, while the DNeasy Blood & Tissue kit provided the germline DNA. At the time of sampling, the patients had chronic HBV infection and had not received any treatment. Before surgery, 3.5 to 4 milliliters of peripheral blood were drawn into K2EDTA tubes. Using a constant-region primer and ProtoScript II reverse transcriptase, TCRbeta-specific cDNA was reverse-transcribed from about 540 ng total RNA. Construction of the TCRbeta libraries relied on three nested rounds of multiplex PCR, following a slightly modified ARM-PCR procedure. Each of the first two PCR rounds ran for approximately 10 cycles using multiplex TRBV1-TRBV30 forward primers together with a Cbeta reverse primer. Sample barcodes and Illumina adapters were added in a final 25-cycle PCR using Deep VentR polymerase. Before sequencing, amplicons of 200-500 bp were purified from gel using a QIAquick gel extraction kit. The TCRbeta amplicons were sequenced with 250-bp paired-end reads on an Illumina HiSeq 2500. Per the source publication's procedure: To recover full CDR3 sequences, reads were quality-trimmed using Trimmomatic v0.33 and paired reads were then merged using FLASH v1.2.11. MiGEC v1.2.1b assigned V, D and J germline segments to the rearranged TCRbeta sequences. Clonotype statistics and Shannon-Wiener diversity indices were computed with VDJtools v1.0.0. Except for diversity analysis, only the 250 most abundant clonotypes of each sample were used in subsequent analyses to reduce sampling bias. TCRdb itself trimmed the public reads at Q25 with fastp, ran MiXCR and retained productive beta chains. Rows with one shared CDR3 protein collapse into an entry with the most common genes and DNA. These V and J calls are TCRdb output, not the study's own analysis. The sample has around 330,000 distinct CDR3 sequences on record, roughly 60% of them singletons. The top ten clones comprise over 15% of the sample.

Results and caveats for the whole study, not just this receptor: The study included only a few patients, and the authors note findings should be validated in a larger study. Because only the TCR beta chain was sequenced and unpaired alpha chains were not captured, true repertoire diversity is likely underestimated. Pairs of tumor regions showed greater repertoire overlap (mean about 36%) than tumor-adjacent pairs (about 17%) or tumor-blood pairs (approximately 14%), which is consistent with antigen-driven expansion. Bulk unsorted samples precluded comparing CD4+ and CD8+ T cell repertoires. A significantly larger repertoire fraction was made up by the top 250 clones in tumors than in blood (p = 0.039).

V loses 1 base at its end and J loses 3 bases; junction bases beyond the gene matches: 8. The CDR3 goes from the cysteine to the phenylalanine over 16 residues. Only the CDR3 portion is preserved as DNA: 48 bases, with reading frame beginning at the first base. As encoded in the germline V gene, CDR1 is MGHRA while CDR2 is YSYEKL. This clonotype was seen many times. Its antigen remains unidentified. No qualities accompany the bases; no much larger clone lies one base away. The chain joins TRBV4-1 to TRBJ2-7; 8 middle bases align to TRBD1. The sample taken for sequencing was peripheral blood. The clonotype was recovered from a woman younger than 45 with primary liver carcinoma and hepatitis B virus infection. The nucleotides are TGCGCCAGCAGCCAAGCAGTTTCGGGGACAGGCTACGAGCAGTACTTC. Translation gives CASSQAVSGTGYEQYF.